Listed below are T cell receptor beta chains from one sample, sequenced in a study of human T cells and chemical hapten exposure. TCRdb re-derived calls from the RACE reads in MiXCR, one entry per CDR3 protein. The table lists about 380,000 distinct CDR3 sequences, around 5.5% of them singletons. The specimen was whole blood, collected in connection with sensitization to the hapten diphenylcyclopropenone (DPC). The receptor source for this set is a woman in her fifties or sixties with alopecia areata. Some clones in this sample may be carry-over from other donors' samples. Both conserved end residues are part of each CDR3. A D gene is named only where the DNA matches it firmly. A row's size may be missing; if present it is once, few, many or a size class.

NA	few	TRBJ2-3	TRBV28	TGTGCCAGCAGGGAGTGGGAATCGGGAAACACAGATACGCAGTATTTT	CASREWESGNTDTQYF
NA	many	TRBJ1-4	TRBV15	TGTGCCACCAGCAGACGTGGGGCGGACGGATATAATGAAAAACTGTTTTTT	CATSRRGADGYNEKLFF
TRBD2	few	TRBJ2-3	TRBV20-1	TGCAGTGGCACGGGACTAGCGGGGGCCGGCACAGATACGCAGTATTTT	CSGTGLAGAGTDTQYF
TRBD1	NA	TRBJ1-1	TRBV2	TGTGCCAGCGGTTTGGGACAGGGGGCTGAAGCTTTCTTT	CASGLGQGAEAFF
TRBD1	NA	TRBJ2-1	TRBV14	TGTGCCAGCAGCTCGACAGGGATTAATGAGCAGTTCTTC	CASSSTGINEQFF
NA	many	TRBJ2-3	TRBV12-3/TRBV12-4	TGTGCCAGCAGTTTTGATACGCAGTATTTT	CASSFDTQYF
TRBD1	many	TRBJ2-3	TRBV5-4	TGTGCCAGCAGAATCGACAGGGGGACAGATACGCAGTATTTT	CASRIDRGTDTQYF
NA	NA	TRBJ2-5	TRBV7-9	TGTGCCAGCAGCTCCAAGGACTGGAAAGAAGAGACCCAGTACTTC	CASSSKDWKEETQYF
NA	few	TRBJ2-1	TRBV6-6	TGTGCCAGCAGTTACAGGCGGGAAAATAATGAGCAGTTCTTC	CASSYRRENNEQFF
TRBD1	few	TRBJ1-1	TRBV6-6	TGTGCCAGCTCCTTAGGTATAGGGGGCAATACTGAAGCTTTCTTT	CASSLGIGGNTEAFF
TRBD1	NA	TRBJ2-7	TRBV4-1	TGCGCCAGCAGCCTTGGGACAGGGTGGGGCTACGAGCAGTACTTC	CASSLGTGWGYEQYF
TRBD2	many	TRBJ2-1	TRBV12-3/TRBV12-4	TGTGCCAGCGGTGGAGCGGGAGTCTTCAATGAGCAGTTCTTC	CASGGAGVFNEQFF
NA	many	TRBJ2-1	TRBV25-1	TGTGCCAGCAGTGAACTTGGGGTACTCGACGACAATGAGCAGTTCTTC	CASSELGVLDDNEQFF
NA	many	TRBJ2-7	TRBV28	TGTGCCAGCAGTTTTGGGGGAGGCCCCGAGCAGTACTTC	CASSFGGGPEQYF
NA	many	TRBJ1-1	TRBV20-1	TGCAGTGCTAGAGATCCCGGGGGTGACACTGAAGCTTTCTTT	CSARDPGGDTEAFF
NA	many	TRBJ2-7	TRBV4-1	TGCGCCAGCAGCCAAGGGGACGAGCAGTACTTC	CASSQGDEQYF
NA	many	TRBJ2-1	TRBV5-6	TGTGCCAGCAGCGGGACCCACCTGAGGGAGCAGTTCTTC	CASSGTHLREQFF